These 14 T cell receptor beta chains originate from one sample sequenced in a study of cytomegalovirus exposure and HLA in healthy donors (dated by TCRdb to about 2017). Library method: the immunoSEQ multiplex PCR assay. A mixture of 60 forward primers for TCR Vbeta segments and 13 reverse primers for TCR Jbeta segments was used in the multiplex PCR. TCRdb obtained this table from immuneACCESS and retained in-frame rearrangements with V and J assigned. These tables miss some clones; where compared with another copy, unresolved V genes account for less than half of the shortfall, and the remainder is unexplained. Across this sample there are over 75,000 clones, with approximately 86% seen only once. The ten largest make up over 8.5% of the sample. The sequencing input was PBMCs. These receptors all come from a man aged 25 to 40 in good health and CMV-seropositive.

The chain joins TRBV10-1 to TRBJ2-3, with 8 bases aligning to TRBD2. The CDR3 has 17 residues. V was pared by 9 bases and J by 4 bases, with 18 bases of the junction left unmatched. Germline CDR1 reads WNHNN; CDR2 reads SYGVQD (reference sequence). The DNA of the CDR3 is TGCGCCAGGACCCGAGAGGAGCGGGGGAGTACCGCAGATACGCAGTATTTT. This encodes CARTREERGSTADTQYF.

The V call is TRBV11-3, the J call TRBJ2-5, with 8 bases fitting TRBD2. V shed 4 bases and J 4 bases; nucleotides not matched to a gene: 11. In germline, CDR1 is SGHNT, CDR2 YENEEA. The length of the CDR3 is 16 residues. CDR3 coding DNA: TGTGCCAGCAGCTCAACCTCGGGACTAGTGGGAGAGACCCAGTACTTC. Translating gives CASSSTSGLVGETQYF.

This clone has more than one count but fewer than ten. The chain is built from TRBV28 and TRBJ2-7; 8 nucleotides agree with TRBD1. The germline V gene encodes CDR1 MDHEN and CDR2 SYDVKM. This CDR3 contains 16 residues. Trimming cost V 8 bases and J 5 bases; bases outside gene matches: 17. CDR3 in amino acids: CASAPPPSGGKHEQYF. CDR3 in DNA: TGTGCCAGCGCGCCACCCCCCTCAGGGGGCAAACACGAGCAGTACTTC. Full variable domain (rest looked up from reference TRBV28 and TRBJ2-7): DVKVTQSSRYLVKRTGEKVFLECVQDMDHENMFWYRQDPGLGLRLIYFSYDVKMKEKGDIPEGYSVSREKKERFSLILESASTNQTSMYLCASAPPPSGGKHEQYFGPGTRLTVT.

The J gene is TRBJ2-7, the V gene TRBV29-1; no firm D call. Per the germline V gene, CDR1 is SQVTM and CDR2 is ANQGSEA. Trimming took off 3 bases at V and 0 bases at J, with 12 bases between the two ends. The CDR3 has 14 amino acids. CDR3 in amino acids: CSVEDRGSSYEQYF. In DNA, the CDR3 is TGCAGCGTTGAGGATCGAGGATCCTCCTACGAGCAGTACTTC.

The J gene is TRBJ2-7, the V gene TRBV11-2, with TRBD1 matching over 8 bases. CDR1 is SGHAT, CDR2 FQNNGV, per germline. After removal of 5 bases from V and 3 bases from J, the junction contained 9 bases not matched to a gene. The CDR3 contains 15 residues. The CDR3 sequence is CASSPATGGIYEQYF. CDR3 nucleotide sequence: TGTGCCAGCAGCCCGGCTACAGGGGGGATCTACGAGCAGTACTTC.

The genes are TRBV28 and TRBJ2-3; possibly TRBD1 for D (6 bases). The CDR3 has 17 residues. V shed 1 base and J shed 1 base, with 15 bases lying between them. Germline V CDR1 and CDR2: MDHEN, SYDVKM. In nucleotides, the CDR3 is TGTGCCAGCAGTTTATACCACAGGGTTACTGGCACAGATACGCAGTATTTT. This codes for CASSLYHRVTGTDTQYF. The full variable domain, in which reference TRBV28 and TRBJ2-3 provide the parts outside the CDR3, is DVKVTQSSRYLVKRTGEKVFLECVQDMDHENMFWYRQDPGLGLRLIYFSYDVKMKEKGDIPEGYSVSREKKERFSLILESASTNQTSMYLCASSLYHRVTGTDTQYFGPGTRLTVL.

J is TRBJ2-5 and V is TRBV5-1; 7 positions match TRBD1. The length of the CDR3 is 14 residues. V shed 6 bases, J shed 4 bases, and the junction held 9 bases outside the gene matches. In germline, CDR1 is SGHRS, CDR2 YFSETQ. This chain's CDR3 is CASTGQQGVETQYF. The CDR3 bases are TGCGCCAGCACGGGGCAGCAGGGGGTAGAGACCCAGTACTTC. The full variable domain, rest sourced from reference TRBV5-1 and TRBJ2-5, is KAGVTQTPRYLIKTRGQQVTLSCSPISGHRSVSWYQQTPGQGLQFLFEYFSETQRNKGNFPGRFSGRQFSNSRSEMNVSTLELGDSALYLCASTGQQGVETQYFGPGTRLLVL.

The chain carries TRBV4-1 and TRBJ1-2; TRBD1 matches at 10 bases. This CDR3 spans 15 amino acids. The germline gives CDR1 MGHRA, CDR2 YSYEKL. V lost 4 bases and J lost 8; bases outside the gene matches: 10. The CDR3 DNA is TGCGCCAGCAGCCCCCTTGGGACAGGGGCGGACGGCTACACCTTC. Translating gives CASSPLGTGADGYTF.

The V and J genes are TRBV5-1 and TRBJ1-1, with D tentatively TRBD1 (6 bases). CDR3 length: 16 residues. Germline CDR1 reads SGHRS; CDR2 reads YFSETQ. The V and J ends lost 0 bases and 8 bases respectively, with 20 bases between them. CDR3 sequence (DNA): TGCGCCAGCAGCTTGGCTGCAAATCCGGGACAACTGGAAGCTTTCTTT. Encoded protein: CASSLAANPGQLEAFF. The full variable domain, rest sourced from reference TRBV5-1 and TRBJ1-1, is KAGVTQTPRYLIKTRGQQVTLSCSPISGHRSVSWYQQTPGQGLQFLFEYFSETQRNKGNFPGRFSGRQFSNSRSEMNVSTLELGDSALYLCASSLAANPGQLEAFFGQGTRLTVV.

This clone appeared a few times. Other DNA sequences from this sample encode an identical CDR3 as well. This sequence joins TRBV19 and TRBJ1-3; possibly TRBD1 for D (6 bases). Germline V gene lookup returns CDR1 LNHDA and CDR2 SQIVND (reference sequence). This CDR3 has 14 residues. V was clipped by 9 bases and J by 0 bases, with 12 bases between them. CDR3 DNA sequence: TGTGCCAGCACCAGGGGCGGCTCTGGAAACACCATATATTTT. It is translated as CASTRGGSGNTIYF.

This chain uses TRBV6-5 with TRBJ2-7, with D perhaps matching TRBD1 (6 bases). Germline V gene sequence: CDR1 MNHEY, CDR2 SVGAGI. The V end lost 6 bases, the J end lost 0 bases, and 15 bases lay between the germline ends. This CDR3 is 15 amino acids long. The CDR3 nucleotides are TGTGCCAGCAGGCAAGTCGACAGGTACTCCTACGAGCAGTACTTC. Protein: CASRQVDRYSYEQYF.

This rearrangement joins TRBV28 to TRBJ2-1, with TRBD2 identical over 9 bases. Germline lookup yields CDR1 MDHEN and CDR2 SYDVKM. The CDR3 runs to 15 residues. Trimming cost V 3 bases and J 5 bases; bases outside gene matches: 5. The CDR3 region is CASSLRGREDNEQFF. The DNA for the CDR3 is TGTGCCAGCAGTTTGCGCGGGAGGGAGGACAATGAGCAGTTCTTC.

This chain links TRBV6-1 with TRBJ2-2, with D uncertain. CDR1 is MNHNS, CDR2 SASEGT, per germline. Trimming removed 3 bases from V and 5 bases from J, with 10 bases in between. This CDR3 spans 14 amino acids. The CDR3 region is CASSDSTETGELFF. CDR3 in DNA: TGTGCCAGCAGTGACTCTACGGAGACCGGGGAGCTGTTTTTT.

The genes are TRBV5-1 and TRBJ2-6; 8 bases match TRBD1. The germline V gene encodes CDR1 SGHRS and CDR2 YFSETQ. V shed 0 bases and J 3 bases; nucleotides not matched to a gene: 5. This CDR3 spans 17 amino acids. CDR3 sequence (DNA): TGCGCCAGCAGCTTGGCGACAGGGGCCGGTGGGGCCAACGTCCTGACTTTC. This gives the protein CASSLATGAGGANVLTF.